These 24 T cell receptor beta chains share one sample of origin, sequenced in a study of radiotherapy plus CTLA-4 blockade in lung cancer. TCRdb's table, derived via immunoSEQ multiplex PCR, lists solely in-frame clones and lacks some. The sample lists around 49,000 clones; more than 75% were seen once. The specimen was peripheral blood, collected from a patient treated with radiotherapy plus ipilimumab. The receptors here all came from a human donor with non-small cell lung cancer whose response to radiotherapy plus ipilimumab could not be evaluated.

The V call is TRBV4-1, the J call TRBJ1-1; TRBD1 matches 8 bases. The CDR3 sequence is 16 residues long. Germline trimming cut 4 bases from V and 0 bases from J; bases unmatched to any gene: 7. Germline loops: CDR1 MGHRA, CDR2 YSYEKL. CDR3 protein: CASSPQGALMNTEAFF. CDR3 nucleotide sequence: TGCGCCAGCAGCCCTCAGGGGGCTCTCATGAACACTGAAGCTTTCTTT.

The chain combines TRBV5-1 with TRBJ1-3; 9 nucleotides align to TRBD1. The germline CDR1 and CDR2 sequences are SGHRS and YFSETQ. The CDR3 loop spans 16 amino acids. With 2 bases clipped from V and 2 bases from J, the junction kept 5 bases outside the gene matches. CDR3 loop: CASSLQGAETGNTIYF. In nucleotides, the CDR3 is TGCGCCAGCAGCTTACAGGGGGCGGAAACTGGAAACACCATATATTTT.

The chain employs TRBV6-7 and TRBJ2-5, with D perhaps TRBD2 (7 bases). TRBV6-7 is labeled an ORF, and its function is uncertain. V dropped 10 bases and J dropped 11 bases, with 20 bases sitting between them. The CDR3 is made up of 12 amino acids. CDR3: CAIVGGHWEQYF. CDR3 DNA sequence: TGTGCCATCGTCGGGGGGCATTGGGAGCAGTACTTC.

This clone was counted a few times. The chain employs TRBV30 and TRBJ2-2, with TRBD2 as a possible D gene (7 bases). Germline-derived CDR1 and CDR2 are GTSNPN and SVGIG (reference sequence). V gave up 0 bases and J gave up 5 bases, with 19 bases separating them. The CDR3 extends over 17 amino acids. The CDR3 here is CAWSVKGGARGTGELFF. In DNA form, the CDR3 reads TGTGCCTGGAGTGTAAAGGGGGGGGCGCGAGGAACCGGGGAGCTGTTTTTT.

This clone was recorded once. DNA for the CDR3: TGTGCCAGCAGCTCGTCCGGGTCGAAAGGATACAATGAGCAGTTCTTC. This gives the protein CASSSSGSKGYNEQFF. This sequence joins TRBV5-4 and TRBJ2-1; D is unclear. CDR3 length: 16 amino acids. From germline, CDR1 is SGHNT and CDR2 YYREEE (reference sequence). V gave up 3 bases and J gave up 4 bases, with 17 bases separating them.

The chain links TRBV6-1 to TRBJ1-4; 7 bases agree with TRBD1. V shed 6 bases and J 7 bases; nucleotides not matched to a gene: 5. Germline CDR1 is MNHNS and CDR2 is SASEGT. The CDR3 contains 13 residues. The DNA for the CDR3 is TGTGCCAGCAGGACAGGGAATACTGAAAAACTGTTTTTT. Protein: CASRTGNTEKLFF.

CDR3 amino acids: CASSPGVSYEQYF. The CDR3 coding sequence is TGTGCCAGCAGCCCCGGGGTTTCCTACGAGCAGTACTTC. V gene TRBV7-2 combines with J gene TRBJ2-7, with D possibly matching TRBD2 (5 bases). Germline-derived CDR1 and CDR2 are SGHTA and FQGNSA. The length of the CDR3 is 13 residues. The V and J ends lost 5 bases and 1 base respectively, with 9 bases between them.

The chain carries TRBV11-2 and TRBJ1-1; 8 nucleotides match TRBD1. This CDR3 region has 17 residues. V shed 4 bases, J shed 1 base, and the junction held 11 bases outside the gene matches. Germline V lookup: CDR1 SGHAT, CDR2 FQNNGV. The CDR3 DNA sequence: TGTGCCAGCAGCTCTCGGACAGGGACCCTTAGGAACACTGAAGCTTTCTTT. Its protein product is CASSSRTGTLRNTEAFF.

The genes are TRBV14 and TRBJ2-3; D is possibly TRBD2 (6 bases). V was clipped by 1 base and J by 1 base, with 12 bases between them. Per germline, CDR1 SGHDN and CDR2 FVKESK. The CDR3 is 16 residues long. The CDR3: CASSQVSASGTDTQYF. The DNA for the CDR3 is TGTGCCAGCAGCCAAGTATCGGCTAGCGGCACAGATACGCAGTATTTT.

The chain has TRBV5-1 and TRBJ2-2; the match to TRBD1 covers 9 bases. The CDR3 runs to 17 residues. CDR1 and CDR2 from the germline V gene are SGHRS and YFSETQ. After removal of 0 bases from V and 5 bases from J, the junction contained 8 bases not matched to a gene. In DNA, the CDR3 is TGCGCCAGCAGCTTGGAAACAGGGGGCGCGGGAACCGGGGAGCTGTTTTTT. Amino acids: CASSLETGGAGTGELFF.

The chain links TRBV6-1 to TRBJ1-6; D is possibly TRBD1 (5 bases). The germline CDR1 and CDR2 sequences are MNHNS and SASEGT. The V end lost 8 bases, the J end lost 5 bases, and 10 bases lay between the germline ends. The CDR3 runs 13 residues. The DNA for the CDR3 is TGTGCCAGCCGACCAGGGAATAATTCACCCCTCCACTTT. Protein product: CASRPGNNSPLHF.

The J gene is TRBJ2-1, the V gene TRBV7-9, with D maybe TRBD2 (5 bases). Germline assignment: CDR1 SEHNR and CDR2 FQNEAQ (reference sequence). This CDR3 is 15 amino acids long. The V end was cut by 2 bases, the J end by 3 bases, with 11 bases between. CDR3 bases: TGTGCCAGCAGCTTATCCCAAACTAGCTACAATGAGCAGTTCTTC. It is translated as CASSLSQTSYNEQFF.

J is TRBJ2-5 and V is TRBV27; perhaps TRBD1 as D (7 bases). The J call may be incorrect, as the DNA end agrees better with TRBJ2-7. The CDR3 sequence is 15 residues long. Germline CDR1 MNHEY, CDR2 SMNVEV (reference sequence). CDR3: CASSGGTVGSYEQYF. The CDR3 DNA reads TGTGCCAGCAGTGGAGGGACAGTAGGCTCCTACGAGCAGTACTTC.

Here the CDR3 reads CASSFSSGNYNEQFF. The CDR3 DNA follows: TGTGCCAGCAGTTTCTCTAGCGGCAACTACAATGAGCAGTTCTTC. The genes are TRBV28 and TRBJ2-1; TRBD2 agrees at 7 bases. With V trimmed by 3 bases and J by 3 bases, 5 bases remained unmatched. The CDR3 sequence is 15 residues long. The germline V gene encodes CDR1 MDHEN and CDR2 SYDVKM. Looking up the rest from reference TRBV28 and TRBJ2-1 gives the full variable domain: DVKVTQSSRYLVKRTGEKVFLECVQDMDHENMFWYRQDPGLGLRLIYFSYDVKMKEKGDIPEGYSVSREKKERFSLILESASTNQTSMYLCASSFSSGNYNEQFFGPGTRLTVL.

This clone was picked up a small number of times. The CDR3 region is CASSYSDRVGQPQHF. CDR3 nucleotide sequence: TGTGCCAGCAGTTATTCGGACAGGGTGGGCCAGCCCCAGCATTTT. The chain combines TRBV6-9 with TRBJ1-5, with 8 bases identical to TRBD1. CDR1 and CDR2 from the germline V gene are MNHGY and SVAAGI. CDR3 length equals 15 residues. J lost 7 bases, V lost 0 bases, and 5 bases had no gene match.

The rearrangement joins TRBV9 to TRBJ2-7; D possibly corresponds to TRBD2 (6 bases). This CDR3 is built from 15 residues. V lost 0 bases to trimming and J lost 5 bases, with 15 bases between them. CDR1 is SGDLS and CDR2 is YYNGEE in the germline V gene. Written as DNA, the CDR3 is TGTGCCAGCAGCGTAGGGGGACTTGCCCCCAACGAGCAGTACTTC. Its translation is CASSVGGLAPNEQYF.

This chain links TRBV19 with TRBJ2-2; weak D call: TRBD2 (5 bases). Germline loops: CDR1 LNHDA, CDR2 SQIVND (reference sequence). V was trimmed by 5 bases and J by 5 bases, leaving 6 bases between them. The CDR3 spans 12 residues. CDR3 loop: CASSPGTGELFF. DNA of the CDR3: TGTGCCAGTAGTCCGGGGACCGGGGAGCTGTTTTTT.

The chain is built from TRBV7-9 and TRBJ1-1, with TRBD1 matching over 12 bases. The CDR3 contains 19 residues. V was clipped by 5 bases and J by 5 bases; unmatched bases: 18. Germline V gene data show CDR1 as SEHNR and CDR2 as FQNEAQ (reference sequence). The CDR3 DNA reads as TGTGCCAGCAGCCCCACCACCGGGACAGGGGGCGCCCGGGGGACTGAAGCTTTCTTT. Translating it yields CASSPTTGTGGARGTEAFF.

The rearrangement uses TRBV5-4 and TRBJ2-7, with TRBD2 identical over 8 bases. With V trimmed by 4 bases and J by 6 bases, 9 bases remained unmatched. Germline V lookup: CDR1 SGHNT, CDR2 YYREEE (reference sequence). The CDR3 has 14 residues. The CDR3 DNA reads TGTGCCAGCAGCCTACGGGGGGGAGTTGGCGAGCAGTACTTC. It yields the protein CASSLRGGVGEQYF.

The chain recombines TRBV5-4 with TRBJ1-2; 9 bases line up with TRBD1. Looked up from germline, CDR1 is SGHNT and CDR2 is YYREEE (reference sequence). V gave up 4 bases and J gave up 4 bases; unmatched junction bases: 5. The CDR3 sequence is 14 residues long. The CDR3 DNA reads as TGTGCCAGCAGCGTGGGACAGGGAACCTATGGCTACACCTTC. Translation: CASSVGQGTYGYTF.

The J gene is TRBJ2-7, the V gene TRBV27; D perhaps matches TRBD1 (5 bases). This CDR3 region has 13 residues. From germline, CDR1 is MNHEY and CDR2 SMNVEV (reference sequence). Trimming removed 2 bases at V and 4 bases at J, with 9 bases between. The CDR3 region has the DNA TGTGCCAGCAGTTTACAGGGCCCTTACGAGCAGTACTTC. Residues: CASSLQGPYEQYF.

The chain has TRBV29-1 and TRBJ1-1; a weak D match, TRBD1 (5 bases). V dropped 4 bases and J dropped 7 bases, with 13 bases sitting between them. Germline values: CDR1 SQVTM, CDR2 ANQGSEA. The CDR3 contains 12 residues. The CDR3: CSVAGQGGEAFF. CDR3 nucleotides: TGCAGCGTTGCAGGTCAGGGCGGTGAAGCTTTCTTT.

Concerning this clone: At one of its ends the junction is not consistent with the germline gene, which may arise from a read error. The chain combines TRBV4-1 with TRBJ1-3; D may be TRBD1 (5 bases). Per the germline V gene, CDR1 is MGHRA and CDR2 is YSYEKL. The CDR3 is 14 residues long. The CDR3 DNA reads TGCGCCAGCAGCCGTTCTAGGGCGGACACGAATAAAATTTTT. This translates into CASSRSRADTNKIF.

The chain carries TRBV5-1 and TRBJ2-5, with TRBD2 as a possible D gene (5 bases). The assigned J gene may be wrong: the sequence end matches TRBJ2-7 better. Germline lookup yields CDR1 SGHRS and CDR2 YFSETQ. The CDR3 is made up of 14 amino acids. CDR3 sequence: CASSFEGEGYEQYF. Here the CDR3 DNA reads TGCGCCAGCAGCTTCGAGGGAGAGGGCTACGAGCAGTACTTC.